The clone carrying this T cell receptor (beta chain) has more than one count but fewer than ten. Its antigen is not known. The data are from a study of spatial heterogeneity in lung cancer. One entry per CDR3 protein results from TCRdb running MiXCR on the 5' RACE reads. This sample has about 120,000 distinct CDR3 sequences, with 10% to 15% found just once. The sample's time point: blood at routine non-recurrence follow-up after resection. Material for sequencing was whole RNA from tumor, nontumor lung or frozen PBMC, left unsorted. General study findings and limits: Ubiquitous expanded tumor TCRs were seen in blood more at resection than at follow-up.

The source is a male donor with early-stage non-small cell lung cancer. The starting material was PBMCs, obtained at follow-up.

Written as DNA, the CDR3 is TGCGCCAGCAGCTTGGAGTACAACTACGAGCAGTACTTC. This codes for CASSLEYNYEQYF. The V gene is TRBV5-1, the J gene TRBJ2-7; D is ambiguous. The CDR3 extends over 13 amino acids. Germline CDR1 SGHRS, CDR2 YFSETQ. Trimming pared 0 bases from V and 3 bases from J, leaving 7 bases between.